A selection of T cell receptor beta chains follows, all from one sample in a study of CD8 T cells in ankylosing spondylitis. TCRdb reanalysed the 5' RACE reads using MiXCR and keeps one entry per CDR3 protein. Among hundreds of thousands of distinct CDR3 sequences, roughly a quarter were seen once, and the ten largest hold 0.89%. The sample taken for sequencing was blood, either unsorted or a sorted T cell fraction (not recorded which). These receptor sequences come from a male donor with ankylosing spondylitis. Both conserved end residues are part of each CDR3.

CDR3aa	v_gene	j_gene
CATSDTTSGVPYEQYF	TRBV24-1	TRBJ2-7
CASSLTSRTYEAFF	TRBV5-1	TRBJ1-1
CSASGFSGNTIYF	TRBV20-1	TRBJ1-3
CASSPGLAGALTQFF	TRBV12-3/TRBV12-4	TRBJ2-1
CASNLQGAGETQYF	TRBV2	TRBJ2-5
CASSEFRVSTDTQYF	TRBV25-1	TRBJ2-3
CSAAASGREDTQYF	TRBV20-1	TRBJ2-3
CAISPSRTSGSLSYEQYF	TRBV12-3/TRBV12-4	TRBJ2-7
CSVEEFSGSVNTEAFF	TRBV29-1	TRBJ1-1
CASRRLAASYEQYF	TRBV6-2/TRBV6-3	TRBJ2-7
CASSSKGPFRNSPLHF	TRBV7-2	TRBJ1-6
CASSSTRANTGELFF	TRBV5-1	TRBJ2-2
CASSQAIFGTSGMNGNEQFF	TRBV3-1	TRBJ2-1
CASSVTSGTSTDTQYF	TRBV9	TRBJ2-3
CASPGQGAAGELFF	TRBV27	TRBJ2-2
CATSRDTTAGNEQFF	TRBV15	TRBJ2-1
CALGPHSTDTQYF	TRBV2	TRBJ2-3